This T cell receptor (beta chain) was identified in a study of OX40 agonist ivuxolimab in advanced cancers. The repertoire was sequenced with immunoSEQ multiplex PCR; TCRdb's copy has only in-frame clones and lacks some. This sample has 45,000 to 60,000 clones, with 80% found just once. Trimming left V 0 bases short and J 5 bases short, with 13 bases between. The CDR3 totals 14 residues. Germline-derived CDR1 and CDR2 are SQVTM and ANQGSEA. The rearrangement links TRBV29-1 to TRBJ1-1; no firm D call. This receptor was obtained from an adult with an advanced solid tumor such as melanoma, head and neck, liver or kidney cancer. Sequenced material: CD4+ or CD8+ T cells sorted from blood, taken in a trial of the OX40 agonist ivuxolimab. CDR3 loop: CSVEDGGRSTEAFF. The CDR3 DNA sequence: TGCAGCGTTGAAGATGGAGGAAGGAGTACTGAAGCTTTCTTT.